This T cell receptor (beta chain) was sequenced during a study of blood T cell repertoires in COVID-19. TCRdb keeps only in-frame clones here, not all; method: immunoSEQ multiplex PCR. Of approximately 210,000 clones in the sample, around 80% were seen once. The CDR3 runs 19 residues. Trimming pared 4 bases from V and 4 bases from J, leaving 27 bases between. The germline CDR1 and CDR2 sequences are LNHDA and SQIVND (reference sequence). Sequencing input: PBMCs or T cells enriched from blood (not recorded which). This TCR was recovered from a man between 25 and 39 years old with acute COVID-19. The genes are TRBV19 and TRBJ2-3; weak D call: TRBD2 (6 bases). CDR3 in amino acids: CASSTSFPRGMMSPDTQYF. For the CDR3, the DNA is TGTGCCAGTAGTACCTCTTTCCCCCGCGGGATGATGAGCCCAGATACGCAGTATTTT.